These 16 T cell receptor beta chains were all obtained from the same sample, sequenced in a study of PD-1 blockade in classical Hodgkin lymphoma. Clones were sequenced by immunoSEQ multiplex PCR, and TCRdb holds only the in-frame ones, with some missing. This table holds about 24,000 clones, 65% to 80% found once. Indicated time point: cycle 4 day 1 (C4D1), after 6 weeks of nivolumab. Each and every patient relapsed after autologous stem cell transplantation, and patients got differing brentuximab vedotin exposure. The sequenced sample was peripheral blood mononuclear cells (PBMCs), obtained before the fourth cycle of nivolumab. The receptors derive from a human donor with classical Hodgkin lymphoma.

The rearrangement links TRBV7-9 to TRBJ1-5; D is ambiguous. Germline V gene data show CDR1 as SEHNR and CDR2 as FQNEAQ (reference sequence). V dropped 7 bases and J dropped 2 bases, with 6 bases sitting between them. The CDR3 spans 12 residues. CDR3 DNA sequence: TGTGCCAGCAATTACGGCAATCAGCCCCAGCATTTT. Protein sequence: CASNYGNQPQHF.

The chain carries TRBV5-1 and TRBJ2-7, with a tentative D call TRBD1 (5 bases). Germline lookup yields CDR1 SGHRS and CDR2 YFSETQ. V was trimmed by 1 base and J by 3 bases, leaving 11 bases between them. The CDR3 runs to 14 residues. The CDR3 sequence is CASSLNQGVYEQYV. CDR3 sequence (DNA): TGCGCCAGCAGCTTGAACCAGGGCGTCTACGAGCAGTACGTC.

The rearrangement links TRBV5-1 to TRBJ2-7; a weak D match, TRBD2 (5 bases). CDR1 and CDR2 from the germline V gene are SGHRS and YFSETQ. V dropped 2 bases and J dropped 5 bases, with 17 bases sitting between them. This CDR3 comprises 15 residues. The CDR3 DNA follows: TGCGCCAGCAGCTTTGACCGTAGGGAGACCCACGAGCAGTACTTC. Amino acids: CASSFDRRETHEQYF.

The V and J genes are TRBV6-5 and TRBJ2-2; 8 bases are a match to TRBD2. Germline V gene lookup returns CDR1 MNHEY and CDR2 SVGAGI. This CDR3 spans 15 amino acids. The ends lost 6 bases at V and 3 bases at J; junction bases unmatched: 6. The CDR3 DNA follows: TGTGCCAGCAGCTGGAGCGGGGGCCACACCGGGGAGCTGTTTTTT. Encoded protein: CASSWSGGHTGELFF.

This rearrangement joins TRBV4-1 to TRBJ1-5; 10 positions match TRBD1. V lost 4 bases to trimming and J lost 9 bases; unmatched junction nucleotides: 3. The CDR3 covers 13 residues. Looked up from germline, CDR1 is MGHRA and CDR2 is YSYEKL. CDR3 in DNA: TGCGCCAGCAGCCGACAGGGGGCAAGGCCCCAGCATTTT. It translates to CASSRQGARPQHF.

The rearrangement uses TRBV11-2 and TRBJ2-1; no definite D call. The CDR3 runs to 13 residues. CDR1 SGHAT and CDR2 FQNNGV come from the germline V gene. V was clipped by 7 bases and J by 10 bases, with 17 bases between them. The DNA for the CDR3 is TGTGCCAGCACCGTCGGCCCAACCGGGGAGCAGTTCTTC. Translation: CASTVGPTGEQFF.

The chain has TRBV6-5 and TRBJ1-2; weak D call: TRBD1 (5 bases). The germline V gene encodes CDR1 MNHEY and CDR2 SVGAGI. The CDR3 extends over 11 amino acids. V lost 4 bases, J lost 8 bases, and 8 bases lay in between. The CDR3 spells CASSSGGGYTF. The CDR3 DNA follows: TGTGCCAGCAGTTCGGGGGGAGGCTACACCTTC.

The V call is TRBV28, the J call TRBJ2-7, with D perhaps matching TRBD1 (6 bases). Looked up from germline, CDR1 is MDHEN and CDR2 is SYDVKM. The CDR3 is made up of 15 amino acids. Trimming shortened V by 1 base and J by 2 bases, and 12 bases separated the two germline ends. In nucleotides, the CDR3 is TGTGCCAGCAGTTTATACCAACAGGGAGCCTACGAGCAGTACTTC. As protein: CASSLYQQGAYEQYF.

The chain combines TRBV25-1 with TRBJ1-1, with a tentative D call TRBD1 (5 bases). CDR3 length equals 13 residues. Trimming took off 7 bases at V and 4 bases at J, with 13 bases between the two ends. Germline V gives CDR1 MGHDK, CDR2 SYGVNS. The CDR3 loop is CASTQGQGTEAFF. CDR3 bases: TGTGCCAGCACCCAGGGCCAGGGCACTGAAGCTTTCTTT.

The V and J genes are TRBV11-2 and TRBJ1-6; 11 bases are a match to TRBD1. Germline loops: CDR1 SGHAT, CDR2 FQNNGV. This CDR3 has 16 amino acids. V lost 6 bases to trimming and J lost 7 bases; unmatched junction nucleotides: 8. The CDR3: CASRKGQGAKNSPLHF. The CDR3 DNA is TGTGCCAGCAGAAAAGGACAGGGGGCGAAAAATTCACCCCTCCACTTT.

This chain joins TRBV5-1 and TRBJ1-2; D is uncertain. V was cut by 1 base and J by 6 bases, with 13 bases left in between. The germline CDR1 and CDR2 sequences are SGHRS and YFSETQ. CDR3 size: 14 residues. The CDR3 spells CASSLYGSVDGYTF. The CDR3 DNA reads as TGCGCCAGCAGCTTGTATGGGTCGGTGGATGGCTACACCTTC.

The chain combines TRBV2 with TRBJ2-3, with unresolved D. Germline CDR1 SNHLY, CDR2 FYNNEI. The CDR3 has 13 residues. Trimming removed 7 bases at V and 2 bases at J, with 10 bases between. CDR3 loop: CASNPPYTDTQYF. CDR3 sequence (DNA): TGTGCCAGCAATCCCCCCTACACAGATACGCAGTATTTT. Based on the CDR3 plus reference TRBV2 and TRBJ2-3, the full variable domain is EPEVTQTPSHQVTQMGQEVILRCVPISNHLYFYWYRQILGQKVEFLVSFYNNEISEKSEIFDDQFSVERPDGSNFTLKIRSTKLEDSAMYFCASNPPYTDTQYFGPGTRLTVL.

This chain joins TRBV6-1 and TRBJ1-2; 8 bases map to TRBD1. CDR1 and CDR2 from the germline V gene are MNHNS and SASEGT. This CDR3 has 15 residues. V lost 7 bases and J lost 1; bases outside the gene matches: 8. The CDR3 spells CASKLDRAVNYGYTF. CDR3 DNA: TGTGCCAGCAAATTGGACAGGGCAGTTAACTATGGCTACACCTTC.

The chain combines TRBV7-9 with TRBJ1-4, with TRBD1 matching 9 bases. Germline V CDR1 and CDR2: SEHNR, FQNEAQ (reference sequence). The length of the CDR3 is 15 residues. V was clipped by 6 bases and J by 8 bases; unmatched bases: 10. The CDR3 sequence is CASRFSGTGQEKLFF. CDR3 nucleotide sequence: TGTGCCAGCAGGTTTAGCGGGACAGGGCAAGAAAAACTGTTTTTT. Full variable domain (missing parts from reference TRBV7-9 and TRBJ1-4): DTGVSQNPRHKITKRGQNVTFRCDPISEHNRLYWYRQTLGQGPEFLTYFQNEAQLEKSRLLSDRFSAERPKGSFSTLEIQRTEQGDSAMYLCASRFSGTGQEKLFFGSGTQLSVL.

The rearrangement joins TRBV28 to TRBJ1-5; D is unresolved. There are 13 residues in the CDR3. Trimming cost V 6 bases and J 5 bases, with 11 bases left between them. Germline CDR1 is MDHEN and CDR2 is SYDVKM. The CDR3 region has the DNA TGTGCCAGCAGGGACCATGGGGATCAGCCCCAGCATTTT. It translates to CASRDHGDQPQHF.

The chain links TRBV11-2 to TRBJ1-5, with TRBD1 identical over 7 bases. The CDR3 has 15 amino acids. CDR1 is SGHAT and CDR2 is FQNNGV in the germline V gene. V gave up 3 bases and J gave up 0 bases; unmatched junction bases: 2. CDR3 sequence reads: CASSFSGGSNQPQHF. As DNA, the CDR3 is TGTGCCAGCAGCTTTTCAGGGGGTAGCAATCAGCCCCAGCATTTT.